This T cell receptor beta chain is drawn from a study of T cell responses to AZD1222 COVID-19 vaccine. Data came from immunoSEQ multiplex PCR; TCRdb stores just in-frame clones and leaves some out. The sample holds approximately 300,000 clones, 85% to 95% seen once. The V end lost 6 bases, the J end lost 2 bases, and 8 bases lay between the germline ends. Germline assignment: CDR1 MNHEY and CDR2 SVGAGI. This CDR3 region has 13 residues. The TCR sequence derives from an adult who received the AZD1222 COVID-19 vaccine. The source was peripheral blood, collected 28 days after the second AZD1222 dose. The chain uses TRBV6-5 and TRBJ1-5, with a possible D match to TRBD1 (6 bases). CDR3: CASRRGGNQPQHF. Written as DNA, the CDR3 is TGTGCCAGCAGAAGGGGGGGCAATCAGCCCCAGCATTTT.